This paragraph reports one T cell receptor beta chain. The specificity of this receptor is unknown. Base qualities are missing; no much larger clone stands one base away. Whole blood was collected in K2EDTA tubes by collaborating institutions according to the institutions' own protocols. For TCRbeta analysis, collaborators shipped samples as frozen whole blood, isolated PBMCs, or DNA extracted from either of those sample types. The CDR3 spans 12 residues, from the cysteine through the phenylalanine. The CDR3 DNA has 36 bases and is translated from base 1. CDR1 and CDR2, looked up from the germline V gene, are SQVTM and ANQGSEA. Trimming at the junction amounts to 4 bases on V and 5 bases on J, and the germline ends lie 9 bases apart. TCRbeta CDR3 regions were amplified from genomic DNA by means of the immunoSEQ Assay, a bias-controlled multiplex PCR. Per the authors' processing: The number of nucleated cells in each sample was estimated by amplification of reference gene primers within the assay. To quantify the absolute abundance of each unique TCRbeta CDR3 rearrangement, sequence reads were collapsed and filtered. For each sample, productive Simpson clonality was calculated as the square root of Simpson's diversity index over productive rearrangements. This immuneACCESS table, as held by TCRdb, lists in-frame sequences with V and J called but not all clones. Of the missing ones, under half trace to an unresolved V gene in checked studies; the others have no known cause. The DNA was the basis for D and trimming; V, J and clone size are from that table. For this sample the table gives about 120,000 clones, of which roughly 81% were detected only once. The leading ten clones occupy about 10% of the sample.

These data belong to a study of blood T cell repertoires in COVID-19 (dated by TCRdb to about 2020). About the full investigation: Samples from collaborators originated in the United States, Italy and Spain and spanned both the acute and convalescent phases of COVID-19. Deeply sampled blood TCRbeta repertoires from subjects exposed to, actively infected with, or recovered from COVID-19 were included in the dataset. Samples came from the ongoing ImmuneRACE study (first 160 participants) plus 1,254 subjects from 6 global collaborators. The prospective study material was composed of cDNA or gDNA derived from T cells, B-cell-depleted T cells, or PBMCs. A de-identified subject ID, COVID-19 status, age in years and sex were almost always included in the sample metadata. Where HLA class I and class II types were available, the types were taken from metadata supplied by the sample provider, not from assay-based typing. The repertoires were released in a freely available public database intended as a resource for research on the immune response to SARS-CoV-2. Findings and caveats that apply to the study as a whole: The amount of clinical and demographic metadata varied by source and participant and was provided uncurated.

The sample consisted of peripheral blood. The clonotype originates from a human donor in a cohort sampled during active COVID-19. The V and J genes are TRBV29-1 and TRBJ1-5; the D gene is possibly TRBD1, with 5 bases matching. CDR3 loop: CSVGEGYQPQHF. The DNA reads as follows: TGCAGCGTTGGGGAGGGGTATCAGCCCCAGCATTTT.